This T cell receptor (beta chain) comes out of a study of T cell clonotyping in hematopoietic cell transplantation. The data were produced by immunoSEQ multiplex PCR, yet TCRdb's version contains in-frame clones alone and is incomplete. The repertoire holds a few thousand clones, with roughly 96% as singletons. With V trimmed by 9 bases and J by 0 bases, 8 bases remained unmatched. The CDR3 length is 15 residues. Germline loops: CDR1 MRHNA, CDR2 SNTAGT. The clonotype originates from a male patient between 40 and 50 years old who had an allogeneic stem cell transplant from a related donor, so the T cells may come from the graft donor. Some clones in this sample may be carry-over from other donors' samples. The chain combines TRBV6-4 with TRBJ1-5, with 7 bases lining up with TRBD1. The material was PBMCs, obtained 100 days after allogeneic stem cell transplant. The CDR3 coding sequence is TGTGCCAGTGGGGACAGATCCTATAGCAATCAGCCCCAGCATTTT. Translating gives CASGDRSYSNQPQHF.